Following are 6 T cell receptor beta chains from one sample sequenced in a study of control samples from healthy donors and cancer patients. TCRdb keeps only in-frame clones here, not all; method: immunoSEQ multiplex PCR. The sample includes more than 150,000 clones, 92% of them seen just once. The sequenced material came from blood. All receptors derive from a woman aged 25 to 39 in good health.

This chain links TRBV19 with TRBJ1-5, with D perhaps matching TRBD1 (5 bases). V lost 1 base and J 6 bases, leaving 13 bases between the germline ends. Germline V gene sequence: CDR1 LNHDA, CDR2 SQIVND (reference sequence). The CDR3 runs to 15 residues. The CDR3 region is CASSIGAGTGQPQHF. CDR3 nucleotides: TGTGCCAGTAGTATAGGTGCAGGGACGGGTCAGCCCCAGCATTTT.

The V call is TRBV7-2, the J call TRBJ2-1; 10 nucleotides agree with TRBD2. Germline V gene data show CDR1 as SGHTA and CDR2 as FQGNSA. After removal of 1 base from V and 9 bases from J, the junction contained 6 bases not matched to a gene. This CDR3 comprises 15 residues. In nucleotides, the CDR3 is TGTGCCAGCAGCTTAGGGCTAGCGGGAGCTGGTGAGCAGTTCTTC. This translates into CASSLGLAGAGEQFF.

The chain is built from TRBV4-1 and TRBJ2-2; unclear D gene. Germline V CDR1 and CDR2: MGHRA, YSYEKL. V dropped 1 base and J dropped 4 bases, with 7 bases sitting between them. The CDR3 is 14 amino acids. CDR3 in amino acids: CASSQGASTGELFF. The CDR3 region has the DNA TGCGCCAGCAGCCAAGGGGCGAGCACCGGGGAGCTGTTTTTT.

This chain connects TRBV4-2 to TRBJ1-3; 8 positions agree with TRBD1. The CDR3 has 18 amino acids. CDR1 and CDR2 from the germline V gene are LGHNA and YNFKEQ. With 1 base clipped from V and 0 bases from J, the junction kept 8 bases outside the gene matches. Here the CDR3 reads CASSQAAGTGFSGNTIYF. DNA for the CDR3: TGTGCCAGCAGCCAAGCGGCGGGGACAGGCTTCTCTGGAAACACCATATATTTT.

The rearrangement uses TRBV5-1 and TRBJ2-1; no reliable D call. The ends were cut back, 4 bases at V and 9 bases at J, with 17 bases in the middle. CDR3 length: 14 residues. CDR1 is SGHRS, CDR2 YFSETQ, per germline. The CDR3 is CASSPRTSFSEQFF. CDR3 in DNA: TGCGCCAGCAGCCCAAGGACCAGCTTCAGTGAGCAGTTCTTC.

V is TRBV30 and J is TRBJ2-1; 9 bases agree with TRBD2. This CDR3 contains 15 residues. The V segment lost 5 bases and the J segment 3 bases; nucleotides outside the gene matches: 8. Germline values: CDR1 GTSNPN, CDR2 SVGIG (reference sequence). The CDR3 sequence is CAWSLAGTYYNEQFF. The CDR3 coding sequence is TGTGCCTGGTCGCTAGCGGGGACCTACTACAATGAGCAGTTCTTC.